This record covers a single TCR beta chain. Profiling relied on immunoSEQ multiplex PCR, and the TCRdb table lists in-frame clones only, not all of them. Of around 69,000 clones in the sample, approximately 94% were seen once. The data were taken from a study of T cell changes during pregnancy in multiple sclerosis. Sequenced here: peripheral blood, sampled in the third trimester of pregnancy. The TCR comes from a female donor with multiple sclerosis, enrolled in a pregnancy study.

The CDR3 DNA reads as TGCGCCAGCAGCCAAGAAGCCGCTAGCGGTTACAATGAGCAGTTCTTC. This translates into CASSQEAASGYNEQFF. This chain uses TRBV4-3 with TRBJ2-1; 7 bases agree with TRBD2. In germline, CDR1 is LGHNA, CDR2 YSLEER. The V segment lost 0 bases and the J segment 4 bases; nucleotides outside the gene matches: 6. The CDR3 is 16 residues long.